This T cell receptor beta chain derives from a study of early T cells in non-severe SARS-CoV-2 infection. About the research overall: Unpaired chains resulted from sequencing bulk RNA of unsorted whole blood.

General study results and limits: Matches to VDJdb favored anti-spike CD8 responses and missed private and CD4 specificities.

This clonotype was detected a few times. The antigen is not known. CDR3 length: 13 residues. V trimming: 4 bases; J trimming: 6 bases; junction bases outside the gene matches: 8. In germline, CDR1 is SQVTM, CDR2 ANQGSEA. Researchers attached unique molecular identifiers to individual cDNA molecules. A single record per CDR3 protein comes from TCRdb applying MiXCR to the 5' RACE reads. Among some 46,000 distinct CDR3 sequences listed, roughly 6.1% were seen once. The material was whole blood, obtained at baseline. The rearrangement links TRBV29-1 to TRBJ2-7, with TRBD1 matching over 8 bases. The TCR sequence derives from an adult who was a healthcare worker with PCR-confirmed SARS-CoV-2 infection or an uninfected control (not recorded which). CDR3 DNA: TGCAGCGTTGCAGAGACAGGGGTGACCGAGCAGTACTTC. Its protein product is CSVAETGVTEQYF.